Listed below are T cell receptor beta chains from one sample, sequenced in a study of T cell responses to AZD1222 COVID-19 vaccine. The assay was immunoSEQ multiplex PCR, and TCRdb's table has in-frame clones only and misses some. The repertoire holds over 95,000 clones, with approximately 90% as singletons. The sequencing used peripheral blood, collected on day 0 of AZD1222 vaccination. These receptors were obtained from an adult in good health. The CDR3 runs from the conserved cysteine through the conserved F or W. The order of the fields is V gene, CDR3 length, CDR3 protein.

v_call: TRBV30; cdr3_length: 18; cdr3_aa: CAWSVRPRPSGIYNEQFF
v_call: TRBV5-1; cdr3_length: 16; cdr3_aa: CASSEGQLATNEKLFF
v_call: TRBV13; cdr3_length: 18; cdr3_aa: CASSTPYRDRGVRDTQYF
v_call: TRBV5-1; cdr3_length: 15; cdr3_aa: CASSLQGAANEKLFF
v_call: TRBV6-2/TRBV6-3; cdr3_length: 18; cdr3_aa: CASSYSIDRGLRKAEAFF
v_call: TRBV10-3; cdr3_length: 16; cdr3_aa: CAIRRGLGTSTDTQYF
v_call: TRBV3-1/TRBV3-2; cdr3_length: 15; cdr3_aa: CASSRQSGHNSPLHF
v_call: TRBV4-1; cdr3_length: 14; cdr3_aa: CASQGSGPYNEQFF
v_call: TRBV7-2; cdr3_length: 16; cdr3_aa: CASSDRTSGRRNEQFF
v_call: TRBV9; cdr3_length: 17; cdr3_aa: CASSPSLRGISTDTQYF
v_call: TRBV27; cdr3_length: 13; cdr3_aa: CASSASGPYEQYF
v_call: TRBV5-1; cdr3_length: 13; cdr3_aa: CASSEGRRETQYF
v_call: TRBV7-9; cdr3_length: 14; cdr3_aa: CASSLYRGGEKLFF
v_call: TRBV6-4; cdr3_length: 15; cdr3_aa: CASSIREGGYNEQFF
v_call: TRBV19; cdr3_length: 16; cdr3_aa: CASSMNRLISNQPQHF
v_call: TRBV5-1; cdr3_length: 19; cdr3_aa: CASSLVFGRKDATNEKLFF
v_call: TRBV28; cdr3_length: 15; cdr3_aa: CASMSGGTVNQPQHF
v_call: TRBV28; cdr3_length: 15; cdr3_aa: CASSFRLAGVGEQFF
v_call: TRBV7-3; cdr3_length: 16; cdr3_aa: CASSRGQGGSLGGYTF
v_call: TRBV5-4; cdr3_length: 15; cdr3_aa: CASSLGGSPNEKLFF
v_call: TRBV6-4; cdr3_length: 14; cdr3_aa: CASSDVGNTGELFF
v_call: TRBV3-1/TRBV3-2; cdr3_length: 15; cdr3_aa: CASSRNGSPGNTIYF
v_call: TRBV6-5; cdr3_length: 15; cdr3_aa: CASSYVGTGTDTQYF
v_call: TRBV18; cdr3_length: 15; cdr3_aa: CASSPPERGLYEQYF
v_call: TRBV7-2; cdr3_length: 15; cdr3_aa: CASSLEGTGGTEAFF
v_call: TRBV7-9; cdr3_length: 15; cdr3_aa: CASSLAGPLNYGYTF
v_call: TRBV6-6; cdr3_length: 15; cdr3_aa: CASSSTGARGTEAFF
v_call: TRBV5-4; cdr3_length: 14; cdr3_aa: CASSFPLEYTEAFF
v_call: TRBV18; cdr3_length: 14; cdr3_aa: CASSPLGDNYGYTF
v_call: TRBV4-1; cdr3_length: 18; cdr3_aa: CASSQGLQGARSNQPQHF
v_call: TRBV7-2; cdr3_length: 14; cdr3_aa: CATLLAGPSNEQFF
v_call: TRBV4-1; cdr3_length: 16; cdr3_aa: CASSQLGGVYQETQYF
v_call: TRBV27; cdr3_length: 16; cdr3_aa: CASSTSDRVGTDTQYF
v_call: TRBV28; cdr3_length: 15; cdr3_aa: CASSLWSGSNQPQHF
v_call: TRBV19; cdr3_length: 16; cdr3_aa: CASSVTSPTDGNEQFF
v_call: TRBV5-6; cdr3_length: 12; cdr3_aa: CASSSDGYGYTF
v_call: TRBV5-1; cdr3_length: 15; cdr3_aa: CASSLFQGGDEKLFF
v_call: TRBV7-6; cdr3_length: 16; cdr3_aa: CASSLAISGGTGELFF
v_call: TRBV5-1; cdr3_length: 14; cdr3_aa: CASSSRTSLNEQFF
v_call: TRBV14; cdr3_length: 14; cdr3_aa: CASSQDRVRTEAFF
v_call: TRBV5-1; cdr3_length: 15; cdr3_aa: CASSPHRASGETQYF
v_call: TRBV11-2; cdr3_length: 19; cdr3_aa: CASSFNSGRGLASYNEQFF
v_call: TRBV6-2/TRBV6-3; cdr3_length: 15; cdr3_aa: CASSPDGSGANVLTF